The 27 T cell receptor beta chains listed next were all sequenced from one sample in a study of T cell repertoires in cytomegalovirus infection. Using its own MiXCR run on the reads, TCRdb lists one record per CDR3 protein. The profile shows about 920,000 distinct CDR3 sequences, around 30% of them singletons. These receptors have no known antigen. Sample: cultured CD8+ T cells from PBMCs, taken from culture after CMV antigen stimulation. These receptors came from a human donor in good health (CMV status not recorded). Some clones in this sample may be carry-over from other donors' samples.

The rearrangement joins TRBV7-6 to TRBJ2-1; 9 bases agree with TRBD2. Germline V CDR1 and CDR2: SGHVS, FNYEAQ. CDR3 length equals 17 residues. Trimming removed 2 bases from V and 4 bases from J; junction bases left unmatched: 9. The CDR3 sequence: CASSLTLAGDTYNEQFF. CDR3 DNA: TGTGCCAGCAGCTTAACCTTAGCGGGGGACACGTACAATGAGCAGTTCTTC. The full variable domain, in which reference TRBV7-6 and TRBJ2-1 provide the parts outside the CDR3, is GAGVSQSPRYKVTKRGQDVALRCDPISGHVSLYWYRQALGQGPEFLTYFNYEAQQDKSGLPNDRFSAERPEGSISTLTIQRTEQRDSAMYRCASSLTLAGDTYNEQFFGPGTRLTVL.

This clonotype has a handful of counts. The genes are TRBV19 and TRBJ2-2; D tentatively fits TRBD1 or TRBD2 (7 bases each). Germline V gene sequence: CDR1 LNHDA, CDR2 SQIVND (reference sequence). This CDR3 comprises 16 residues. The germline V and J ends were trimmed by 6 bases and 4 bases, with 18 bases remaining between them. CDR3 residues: CASSLSREGATGELFF. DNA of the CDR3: TGTGCCAGTAGCCTCTCTAGGGAGGGGGCCACCGGGGAGCTGTTTTTT.

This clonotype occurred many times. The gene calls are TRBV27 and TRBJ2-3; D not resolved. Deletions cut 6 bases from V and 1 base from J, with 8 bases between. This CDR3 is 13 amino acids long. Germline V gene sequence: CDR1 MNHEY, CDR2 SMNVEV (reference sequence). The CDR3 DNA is TGTGCCAGCAGCTTGGGCCGCACAGATACGCAGTATTTT. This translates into CASSLGRTDTQYF.

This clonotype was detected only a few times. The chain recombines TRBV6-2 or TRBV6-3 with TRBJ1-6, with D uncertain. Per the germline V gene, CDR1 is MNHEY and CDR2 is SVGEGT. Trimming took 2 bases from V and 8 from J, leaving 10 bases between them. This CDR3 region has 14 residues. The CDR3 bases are TGTGCCAGCAGTTACGTGCGGCAGGATTCACCCCTCCACTTT. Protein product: CASSYVRQDSPLHF.

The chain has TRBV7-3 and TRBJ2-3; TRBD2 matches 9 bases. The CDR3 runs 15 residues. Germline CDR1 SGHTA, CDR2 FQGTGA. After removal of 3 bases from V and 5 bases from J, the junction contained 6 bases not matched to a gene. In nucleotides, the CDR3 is TGTGCCAGCAGCTTCGAAGCAGCGGGGGGAGATACGCAGTATTTT. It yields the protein CASSFEAAGGDTQYF.

The CDR3 nucleotides read TGCGCCAGCAGCCAAGTCAACGACCCTCAAGAGACCCAGTACTTC. Amino acid sequence: CASSQVNDPQETQYF. The gene calls are TRBV4-3 and TRBJ2-5, with no clear D. The germline V and J ends were trimmed by 1 base and 2 bases, with 11 bases remaining between them. This CDR3 contains 15 residues. CDR1 and CDR2 from the germline V gene are LGHNA and YSLEER.

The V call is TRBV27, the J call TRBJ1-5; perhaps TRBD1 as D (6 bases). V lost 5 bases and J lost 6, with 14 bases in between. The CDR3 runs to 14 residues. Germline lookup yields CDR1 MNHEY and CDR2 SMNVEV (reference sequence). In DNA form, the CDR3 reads TGTGCCAGCAGTCCCGGACAGAATGGTCAGCCCCAGCATTTT. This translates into CASSPGQNGQPQHF.

DNA for the CDR3: TGTGCCAGCAGCTTAGGGACAGGAGGCTTTACTGGGGCCAACGTCCTGACTTTC. This encodes CASSLGTGGFTGANVLTF. V usage is TRBV7-3 and J usage is TRBJ2-6, with 8 bases identical to TRBD1. The CDR3 runs 18 residues. The V gene's germline CDR1 is SGHTA and CDR2 FQGTGA. V lost 2 bases and J lost 2; bases outside the gene matches: 8. The entire variable domain, with the rest obtained from reference TRBV7-3 and TRBJ2-6, is as follows: GAGVSQTPSNKVTEKGKYVELRCDPISGHTALYWYRQSLGQGPEFLIYFQGTGAADDSGLPNDRFFAVRPEGSVSTLKIQRTERGDSAVYLCASSLGTGGFTGANVLTFGAGSRLTVL.

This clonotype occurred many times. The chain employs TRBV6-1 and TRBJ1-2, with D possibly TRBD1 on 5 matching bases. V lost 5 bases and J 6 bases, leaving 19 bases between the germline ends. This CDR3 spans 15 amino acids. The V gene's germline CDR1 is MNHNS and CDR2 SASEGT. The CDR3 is CASSHQGLKGDGYTF. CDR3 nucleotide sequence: TGTGCCAGCAGTCACCAGGGACTCAAAGGGGATGGCTACACCTTC.

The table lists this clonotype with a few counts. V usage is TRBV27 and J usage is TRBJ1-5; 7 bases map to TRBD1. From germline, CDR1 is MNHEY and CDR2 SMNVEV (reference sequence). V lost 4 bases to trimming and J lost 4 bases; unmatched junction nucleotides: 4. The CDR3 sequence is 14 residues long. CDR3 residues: CASSYQGENQPQHF. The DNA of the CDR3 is TGTGCCAGCAGTTACCAGGGGGAAAATCAGCCCCAGCATTTT.

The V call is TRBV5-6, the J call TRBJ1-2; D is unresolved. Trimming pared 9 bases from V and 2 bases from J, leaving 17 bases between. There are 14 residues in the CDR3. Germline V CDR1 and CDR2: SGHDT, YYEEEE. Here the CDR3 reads CANTLGRRNYGYTF. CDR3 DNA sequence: TGTGCCAACACTCTGGGCCGGAGGAACTATGGCTACACCTTC.

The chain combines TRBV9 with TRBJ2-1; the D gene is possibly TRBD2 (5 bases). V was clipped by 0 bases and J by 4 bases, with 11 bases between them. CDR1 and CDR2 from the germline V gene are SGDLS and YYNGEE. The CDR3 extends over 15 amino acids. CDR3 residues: CASSVDTPGYNEQFF. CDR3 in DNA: TGTGCCAGCAGCGTAGACACTCCGGGATACAATGAGCAGTTCTTC.

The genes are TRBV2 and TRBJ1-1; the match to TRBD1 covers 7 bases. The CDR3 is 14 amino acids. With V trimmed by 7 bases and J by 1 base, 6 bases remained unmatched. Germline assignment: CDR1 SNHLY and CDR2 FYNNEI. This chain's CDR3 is CASMTGPGNTEAFF. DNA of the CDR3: TGTGCCAGCATGACAGGGCCGGGGAACACTGAAGCTTTCTTT.

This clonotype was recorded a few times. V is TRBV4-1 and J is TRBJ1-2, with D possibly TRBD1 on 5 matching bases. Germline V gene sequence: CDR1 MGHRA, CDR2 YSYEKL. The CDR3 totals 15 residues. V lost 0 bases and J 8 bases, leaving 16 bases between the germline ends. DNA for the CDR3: TGCGCCAGCAGCCAAGAGGTTTTGGGGCGGGAAGGCTACACCTTC. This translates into CASSQEVLGREGYTF.

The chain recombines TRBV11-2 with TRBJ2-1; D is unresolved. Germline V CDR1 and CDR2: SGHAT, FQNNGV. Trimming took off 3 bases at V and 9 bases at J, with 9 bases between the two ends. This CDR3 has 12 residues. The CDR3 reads CASSFRQSEQFF. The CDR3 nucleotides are TGTGCCAGCAGCTTTCGCCAAAGTGAGCAGTTCTTC.

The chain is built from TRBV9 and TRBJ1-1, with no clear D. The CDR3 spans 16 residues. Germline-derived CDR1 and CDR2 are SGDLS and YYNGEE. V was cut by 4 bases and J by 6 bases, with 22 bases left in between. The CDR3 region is CASSPRRGNSRSEAFF. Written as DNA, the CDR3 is TGTGCCAGCAGCCCTCGACGGGGAAACTCCCGGTCTGAAGCTTTCTTT.

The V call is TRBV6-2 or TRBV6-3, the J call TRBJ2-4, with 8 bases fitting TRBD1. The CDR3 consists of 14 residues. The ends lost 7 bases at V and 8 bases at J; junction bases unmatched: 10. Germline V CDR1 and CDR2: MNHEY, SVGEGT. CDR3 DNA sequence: TGTGCCAGCACCAAGGGCAGGGGGCAGTACATTCAGTACTTC. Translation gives CASTKGRGQYIQYF.

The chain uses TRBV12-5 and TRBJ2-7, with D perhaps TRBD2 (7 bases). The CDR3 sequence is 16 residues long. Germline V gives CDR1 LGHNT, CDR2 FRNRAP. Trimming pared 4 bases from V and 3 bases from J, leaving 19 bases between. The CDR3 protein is CASGSPLAGAIYEQYF. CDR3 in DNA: TGTGCTAGTGGTTCCCCCCTGGCGGGGGCTATCTACGAGCAGTACTTC.

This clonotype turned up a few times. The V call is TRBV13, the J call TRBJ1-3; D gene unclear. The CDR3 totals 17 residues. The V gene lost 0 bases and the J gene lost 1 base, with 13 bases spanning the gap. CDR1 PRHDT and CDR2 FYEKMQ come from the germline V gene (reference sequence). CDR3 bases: TGTGCCAGCAGCTTAGGGGGGATCCGCCGTTCTGGAAACACCATATATTTT. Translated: CASSLGGIRRSGNTIYF.

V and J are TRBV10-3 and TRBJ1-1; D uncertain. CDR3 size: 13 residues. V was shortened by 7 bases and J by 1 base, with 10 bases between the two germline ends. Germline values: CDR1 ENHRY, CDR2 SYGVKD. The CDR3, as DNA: TGTGCCATCAATGCCGGCGGGAACACTGAAGCTTTCTTT. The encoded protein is CAINAGGNTEAFF.

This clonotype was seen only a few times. The DNA for the CDR3 is TGTGCCAGCAGGCAAATACAGAGAATAGCGGGGGTGGCACCGGCCCAGTACTTC. Protein product: CASRQIQRIAGVAPAQYF. The chain employs TRBV6-5 and TRBJ2-5; 9 nucleotides align to TRBD2. This CDR3 is 18 amino acids long. Germline V lookup: CDR1 MNHEY, CDR2 SVGAGI. V lost 6 bases and J lost 9; bases outside the gene matches: 23.

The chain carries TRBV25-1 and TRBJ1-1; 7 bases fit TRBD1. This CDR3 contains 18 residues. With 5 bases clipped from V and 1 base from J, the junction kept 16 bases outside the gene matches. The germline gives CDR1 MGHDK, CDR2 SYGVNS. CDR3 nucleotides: TGTGCCAGCAGTAGGGGACTCCCAGGGGGACGAAAGAACACTGAAGCTTTCTTT. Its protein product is CASSRGLPGGRKNTEAFF.

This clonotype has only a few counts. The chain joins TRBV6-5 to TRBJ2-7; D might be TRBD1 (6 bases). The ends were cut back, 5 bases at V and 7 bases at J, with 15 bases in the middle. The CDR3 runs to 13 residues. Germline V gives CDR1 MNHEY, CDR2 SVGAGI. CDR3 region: CASSETGTGEQYF. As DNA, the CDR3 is TGTGCCAGCAGTGAAACAGGGACGGGGGAGCAGTACTTC.

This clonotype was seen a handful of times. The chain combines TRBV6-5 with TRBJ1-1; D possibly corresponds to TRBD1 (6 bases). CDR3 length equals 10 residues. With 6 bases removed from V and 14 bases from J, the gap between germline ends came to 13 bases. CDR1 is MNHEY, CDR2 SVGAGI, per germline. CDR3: CASRKGGTFF. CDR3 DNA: TGTGCCAGCAGGAAGGGGGGAACCTTCTTT.

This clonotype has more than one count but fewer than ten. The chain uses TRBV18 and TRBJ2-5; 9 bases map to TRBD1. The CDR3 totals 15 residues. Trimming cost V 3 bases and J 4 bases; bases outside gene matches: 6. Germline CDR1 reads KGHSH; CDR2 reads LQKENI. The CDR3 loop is CASSPGTGISETQYF. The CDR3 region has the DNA TGTGCCAGCTCACCTGGGACAGGGATATCAGAGACCCAGTACTTC. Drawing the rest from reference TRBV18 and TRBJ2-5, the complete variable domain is NAGVMQNPRHLVRRRGQEARLRCSPMKGHSHVYWYRQLPEEGLKFMVYLQKENIIDESGMPKERFSAEFPKEGPSILRIQQVVRGDSAAYFCASSPGTGISETQYFGPGTRLLVL.

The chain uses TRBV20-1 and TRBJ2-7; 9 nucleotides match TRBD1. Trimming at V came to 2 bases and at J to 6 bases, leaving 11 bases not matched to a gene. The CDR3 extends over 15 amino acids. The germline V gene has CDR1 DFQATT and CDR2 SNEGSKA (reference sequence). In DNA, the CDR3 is TGCAGTGCTAGACCCCGGGACAGGGTAACGCGCGAGCAGTACTTC. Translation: CSARPRDRVTREQYF.

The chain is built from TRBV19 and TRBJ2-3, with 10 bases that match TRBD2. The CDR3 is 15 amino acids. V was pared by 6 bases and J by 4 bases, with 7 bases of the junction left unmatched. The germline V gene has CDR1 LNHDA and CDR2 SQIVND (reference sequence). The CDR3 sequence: CASRERGGLADTQYF. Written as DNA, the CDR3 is TGTGCCAGTAGGGAGCGGGGGGGCCTCGCAGATACGCAGTATTTT.